Listed below are T cell receptor beta chains from one sample, sequenced in a study of blood T cell repertoires in COVID-19. Assay used: immunoSEQ multiplex PCR; TCRdb lists only in-frame clones, some missing. The data show 350,000 to 550,000 clones, more than 85% seen once. The sequencing sample was made of peripheral blood. These receptors originate from a woman in her 30s with acute or convalescent COVID-19. CDR3s include the opening cysteine and the closing phenylalanine or tryptophan. A D gene is named only where the DNA matches it firmly. Rows may omit the clone size; those that give it use once, few, many or a size class.

D gene,V gene,clone size,J gene,CDR3 protein,CDR3 DNA
NA,TRBV30,NA,TRBJ1-1,CAWRQVAEAFF,TGTGCCTGGAGGCAGGTGGCTGAAGCTTTCTTT
TRBD1,TRBV7-7,NA,TRBJ2-1,CASSLDRGDEQFF,TGTGCCAGCAGCTTAGACAGGGGTGATGAGCAGTTCTTC
TRBD1,TRBV2,NA,TRBJ2-1,CASSDRQGNNEQFF,TGTGCCAGCAGTGATCGACAGGGGAACAATGAGCAGTTCTTC
TRBD1,TRBV19,NA,TRBJ1-6,CASKGGRNSPLHF,TGTGCCAGTAAAGGGGGCAGAAATTCACCCCTCCACTTT
TRBD2,TRBV4-1,NA,TRBJ2-3,CASSLAGGDTQYF,TGCGCCAGCAGTCTAGCGGGGGGTGATACGCAGTATTTT
NA,TRBV21-1,once,TRBJ1-1,CASRGTDTEAFF,TGTGCCAGCAGGGGGACAGACACTGAAGCTTTCTTT
NA,TRBV29-1,NA,TRBJ1-2,CSVDSGIYGYTF,TGCAGCGTTGATTCCGGGATCTATGGCTACACCTTC
NA,TRBV19,NA,TRBJ1-5,CASSPPRQPQHF,TGTGCCAGTAGTCCCCCACGGCAGCCCCAGCATTTT
NA,TRBV2,NA,TRBJ1-5,CASSAETGSNQPQHF,TGTGCCAGCAGTGCTGAAACAGGGAGCAATCAGCCCCAGCATTTT
TRBD2,TRBV6-6,NA,TRBJ2-1,CASASTRGDNNEQFF,TGTGCCAGCGCCTCGACGCGGGGGGATAACAATGAGCAGTTCTTC
TRBD1,TRBV18,NA,TRBJ1-2,CASSQDRGHQGYTF,TGTGCCAGCTCACAGGACAGGGGGCATCAGGGCTACACCTTC
TRBD2,TRBV7-6,NA,TRBJ2-7,CASSLAGSGSYEQYF,TGTGCCAGCAGCTTAGCGGGTAGCGGGAGCTACGAGCAGTACTTC
NA,TRBV4-1,NA,TRBJ2-2,CASSPRQATGELFF,TGCGCCAGCAGCCCTCGACAGGCCACCGGGGAGCTGTTTTTT
TRBD1,TRBV6-5,NA,TRBJ1-4,CASSYSTGDEKLFF,TGTGCCAGCAGTTACTCTACAGGGGATGAAAAACTGTTTTTT
TRBD2,TRBV5-1,NA,TRBJ2-7,CASSWTLAGGSYEQYF,TGCGCCAGCAGCTGGACCCTAGCGGGTGGATCCTACGAGCAGTACTTC
TRBD2,TRBV20-1,NA,TRBJ2-5,CSARRGETQYF,TGCAGTGCTAGGCGGGGGGAGACCCAGTACTTC